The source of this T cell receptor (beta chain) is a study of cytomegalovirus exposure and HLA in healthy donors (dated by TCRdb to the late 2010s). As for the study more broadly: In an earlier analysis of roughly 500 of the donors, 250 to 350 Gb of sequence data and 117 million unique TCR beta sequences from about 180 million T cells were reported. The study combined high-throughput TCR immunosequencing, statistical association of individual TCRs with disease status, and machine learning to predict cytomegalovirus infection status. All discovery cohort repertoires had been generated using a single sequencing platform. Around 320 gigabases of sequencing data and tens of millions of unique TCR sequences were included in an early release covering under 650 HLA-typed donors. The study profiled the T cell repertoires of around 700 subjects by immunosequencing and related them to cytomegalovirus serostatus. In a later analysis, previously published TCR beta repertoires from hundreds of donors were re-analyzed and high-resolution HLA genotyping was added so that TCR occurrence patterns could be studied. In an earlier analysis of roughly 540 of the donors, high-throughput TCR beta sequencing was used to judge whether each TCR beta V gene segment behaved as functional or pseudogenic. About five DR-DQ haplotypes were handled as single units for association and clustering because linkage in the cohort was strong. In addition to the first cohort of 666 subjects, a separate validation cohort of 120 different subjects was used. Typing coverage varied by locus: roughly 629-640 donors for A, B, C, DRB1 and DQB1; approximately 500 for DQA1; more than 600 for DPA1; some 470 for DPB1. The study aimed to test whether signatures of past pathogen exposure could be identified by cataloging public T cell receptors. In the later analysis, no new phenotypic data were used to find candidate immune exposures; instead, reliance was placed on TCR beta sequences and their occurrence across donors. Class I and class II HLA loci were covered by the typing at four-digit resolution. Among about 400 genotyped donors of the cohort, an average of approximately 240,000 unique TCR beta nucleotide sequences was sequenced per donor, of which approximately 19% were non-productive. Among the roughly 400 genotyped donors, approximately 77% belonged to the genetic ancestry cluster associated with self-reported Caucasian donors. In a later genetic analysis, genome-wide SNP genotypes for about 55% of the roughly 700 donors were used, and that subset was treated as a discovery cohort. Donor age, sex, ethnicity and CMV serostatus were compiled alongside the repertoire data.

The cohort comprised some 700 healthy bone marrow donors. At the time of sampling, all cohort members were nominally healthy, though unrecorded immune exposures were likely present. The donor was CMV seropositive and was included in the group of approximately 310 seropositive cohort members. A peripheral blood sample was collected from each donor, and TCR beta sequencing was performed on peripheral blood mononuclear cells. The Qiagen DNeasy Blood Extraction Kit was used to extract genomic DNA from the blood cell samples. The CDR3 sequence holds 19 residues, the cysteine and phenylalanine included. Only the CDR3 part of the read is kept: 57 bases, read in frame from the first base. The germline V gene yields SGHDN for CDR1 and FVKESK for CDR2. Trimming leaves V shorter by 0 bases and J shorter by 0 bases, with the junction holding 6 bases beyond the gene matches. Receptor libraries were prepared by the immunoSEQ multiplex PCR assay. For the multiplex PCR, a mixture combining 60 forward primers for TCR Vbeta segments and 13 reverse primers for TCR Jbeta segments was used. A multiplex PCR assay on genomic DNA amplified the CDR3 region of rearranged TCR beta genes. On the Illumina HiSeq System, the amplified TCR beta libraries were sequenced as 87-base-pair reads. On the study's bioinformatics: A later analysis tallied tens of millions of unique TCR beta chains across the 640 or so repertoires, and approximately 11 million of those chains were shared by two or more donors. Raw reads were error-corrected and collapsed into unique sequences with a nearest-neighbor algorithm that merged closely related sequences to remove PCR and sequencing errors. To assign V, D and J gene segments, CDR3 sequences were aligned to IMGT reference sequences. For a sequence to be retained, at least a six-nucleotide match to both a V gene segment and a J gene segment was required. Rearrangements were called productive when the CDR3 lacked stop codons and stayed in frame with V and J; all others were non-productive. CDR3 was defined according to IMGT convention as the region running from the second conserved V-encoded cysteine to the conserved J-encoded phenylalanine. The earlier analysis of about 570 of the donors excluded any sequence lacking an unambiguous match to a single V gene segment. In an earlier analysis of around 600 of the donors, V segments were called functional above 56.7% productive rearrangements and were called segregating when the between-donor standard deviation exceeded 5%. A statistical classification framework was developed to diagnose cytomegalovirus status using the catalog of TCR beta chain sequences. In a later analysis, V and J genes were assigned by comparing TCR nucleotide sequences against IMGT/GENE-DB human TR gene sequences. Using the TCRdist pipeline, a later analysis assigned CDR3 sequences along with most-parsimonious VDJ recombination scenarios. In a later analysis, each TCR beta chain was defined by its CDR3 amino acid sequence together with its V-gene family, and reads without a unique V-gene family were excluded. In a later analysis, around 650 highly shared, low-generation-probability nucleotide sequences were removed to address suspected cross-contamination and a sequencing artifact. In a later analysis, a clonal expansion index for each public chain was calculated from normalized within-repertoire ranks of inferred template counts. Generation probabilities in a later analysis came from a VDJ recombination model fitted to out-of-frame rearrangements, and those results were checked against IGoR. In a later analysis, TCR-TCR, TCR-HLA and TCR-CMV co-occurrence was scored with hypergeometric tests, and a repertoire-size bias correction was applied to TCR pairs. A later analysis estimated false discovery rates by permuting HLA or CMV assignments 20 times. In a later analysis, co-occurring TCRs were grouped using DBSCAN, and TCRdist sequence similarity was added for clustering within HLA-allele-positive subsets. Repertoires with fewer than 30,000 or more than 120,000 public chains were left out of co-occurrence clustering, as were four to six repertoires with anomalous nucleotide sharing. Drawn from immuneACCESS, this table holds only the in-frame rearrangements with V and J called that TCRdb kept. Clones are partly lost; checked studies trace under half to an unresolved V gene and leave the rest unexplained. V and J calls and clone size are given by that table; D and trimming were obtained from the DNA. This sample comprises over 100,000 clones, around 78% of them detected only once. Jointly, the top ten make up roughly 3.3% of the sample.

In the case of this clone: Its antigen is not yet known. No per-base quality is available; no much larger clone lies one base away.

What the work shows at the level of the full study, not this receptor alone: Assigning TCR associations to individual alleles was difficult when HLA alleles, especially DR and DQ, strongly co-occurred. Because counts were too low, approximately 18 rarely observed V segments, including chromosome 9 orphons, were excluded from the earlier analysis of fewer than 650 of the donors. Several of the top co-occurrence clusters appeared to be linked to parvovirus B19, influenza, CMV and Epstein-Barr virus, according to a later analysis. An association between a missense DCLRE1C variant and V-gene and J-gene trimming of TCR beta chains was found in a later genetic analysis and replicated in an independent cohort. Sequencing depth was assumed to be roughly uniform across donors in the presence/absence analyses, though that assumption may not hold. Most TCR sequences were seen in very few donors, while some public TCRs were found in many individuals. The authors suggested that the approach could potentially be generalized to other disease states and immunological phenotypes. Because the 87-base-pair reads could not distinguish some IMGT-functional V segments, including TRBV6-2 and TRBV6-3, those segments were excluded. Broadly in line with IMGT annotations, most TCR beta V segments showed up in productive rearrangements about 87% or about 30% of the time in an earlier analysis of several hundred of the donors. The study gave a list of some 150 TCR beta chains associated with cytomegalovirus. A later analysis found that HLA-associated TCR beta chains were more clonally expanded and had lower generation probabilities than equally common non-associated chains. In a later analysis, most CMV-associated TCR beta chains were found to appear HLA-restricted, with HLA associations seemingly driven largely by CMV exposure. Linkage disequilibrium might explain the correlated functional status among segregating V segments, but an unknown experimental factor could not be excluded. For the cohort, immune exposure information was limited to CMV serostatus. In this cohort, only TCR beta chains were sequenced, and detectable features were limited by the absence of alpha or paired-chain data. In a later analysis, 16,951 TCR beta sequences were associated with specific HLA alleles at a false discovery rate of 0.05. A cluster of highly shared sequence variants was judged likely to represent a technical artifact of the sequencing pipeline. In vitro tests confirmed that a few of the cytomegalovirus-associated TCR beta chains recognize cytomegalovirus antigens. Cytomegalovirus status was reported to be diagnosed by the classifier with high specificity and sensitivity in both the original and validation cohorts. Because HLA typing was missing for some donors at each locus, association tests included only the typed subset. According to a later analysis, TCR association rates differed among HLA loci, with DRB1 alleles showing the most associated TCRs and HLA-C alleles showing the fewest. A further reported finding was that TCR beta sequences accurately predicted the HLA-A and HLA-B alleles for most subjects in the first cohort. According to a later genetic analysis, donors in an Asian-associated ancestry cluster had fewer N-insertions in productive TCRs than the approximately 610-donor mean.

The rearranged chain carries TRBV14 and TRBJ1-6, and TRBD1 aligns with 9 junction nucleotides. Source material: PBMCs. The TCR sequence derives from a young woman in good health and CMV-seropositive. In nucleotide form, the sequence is TGTGCCAGCAGCCAAGAGCCCGAGACAGGGGGCTCCTATAATTCACCCCTCCACTTT. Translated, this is CASSQEPETGGSYNSPLHF. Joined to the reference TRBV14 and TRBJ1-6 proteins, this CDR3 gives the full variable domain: EAGVTQFPSHSVIEKGQTVTLRCDPISGHDNLYWYRRVMGKEIKFLLHFVKESKQDESGMPNNRFLAERTGGTYSTLKVQPAELEDSGVYFCASSQEPETGGSYNSPLHFGNGTRLTVT.